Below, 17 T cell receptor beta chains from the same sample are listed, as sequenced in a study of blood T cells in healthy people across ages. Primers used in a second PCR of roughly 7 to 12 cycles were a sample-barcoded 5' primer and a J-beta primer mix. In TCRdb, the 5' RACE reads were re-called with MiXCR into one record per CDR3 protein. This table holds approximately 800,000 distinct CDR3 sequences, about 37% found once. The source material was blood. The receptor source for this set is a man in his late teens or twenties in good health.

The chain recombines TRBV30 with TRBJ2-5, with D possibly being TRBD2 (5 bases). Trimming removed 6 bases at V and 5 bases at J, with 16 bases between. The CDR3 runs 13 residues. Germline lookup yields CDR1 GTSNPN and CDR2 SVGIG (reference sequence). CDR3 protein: CACLGVVVETQYF. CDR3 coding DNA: TGTGCCTGCCTCGGGGTAGTGGTGGAGACCCAGTACTTC. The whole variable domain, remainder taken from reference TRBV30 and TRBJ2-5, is SQTIHQWPATLVQPVGSPLSLECTVEGTSNPNLYWYRQAAGRGLQLLFYSVGIGQISSEVPQNLSASRPQDRQFILSSKKLLLSDSGFYLCACLGVVVETQYFGPGTRLLVL.

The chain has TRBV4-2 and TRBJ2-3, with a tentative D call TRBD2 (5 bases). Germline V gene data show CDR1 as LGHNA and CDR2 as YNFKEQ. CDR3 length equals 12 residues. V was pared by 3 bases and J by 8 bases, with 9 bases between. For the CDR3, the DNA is TGTGCCAGCAGCCACCCAGAGGGTACGCAGTATTTT. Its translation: CASSHPEGTQYF.

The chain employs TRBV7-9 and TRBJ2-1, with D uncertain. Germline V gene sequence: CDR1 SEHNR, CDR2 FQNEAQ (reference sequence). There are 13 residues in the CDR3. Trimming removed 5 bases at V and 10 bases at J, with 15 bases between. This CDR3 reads CASSVELGNEQFF. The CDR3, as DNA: TGTGCCAGCAGCGTAGAATTGGGGAACGAGCAGTTCTTC.

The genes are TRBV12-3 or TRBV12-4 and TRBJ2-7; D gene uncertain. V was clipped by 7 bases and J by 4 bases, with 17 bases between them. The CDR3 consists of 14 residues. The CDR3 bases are TGTGCCAGCACGAAGGGTCTTGTAGGGTACGAGCAGTACTTC. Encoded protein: CASTKGLVGYEQYF.

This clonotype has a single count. The CDR3 reads CASSLDSGRLPIYEQYF. The CDR3 bases are TGCGCCAGCAGCTTGGACTCAGGACGCCTCCCCATCTACGAGCAGTACTTC. This chain connects TRBV5-1 to TRBJ2-7; unclear D gene. The V gene lost 0 bases and the J gene lost 3 bases, with 19 bases spanning the gap. The CDR3 consists of 17 residues. CDR1 SGHRS and CDR2 YFSETQ come from the germline V gene.

CDR3 in amino acids: CASSVGWGEETQYF. In nucleotides, the CDR3 is TGTGCCAGCAGCGTAGGGTGGGGCGAAGAGACCCAGTACTTC. The V and J genes are TRBV9 and TRBJ2-5; a possible D gene is TRBD1 (5 bases). Germline V gives CDR1 SGDLS, CDR2 YYNGEE. The CDR3 covers 14 residues. Trimming pared 0 bases from V and 3 bases from J, leaving 9 bases between.

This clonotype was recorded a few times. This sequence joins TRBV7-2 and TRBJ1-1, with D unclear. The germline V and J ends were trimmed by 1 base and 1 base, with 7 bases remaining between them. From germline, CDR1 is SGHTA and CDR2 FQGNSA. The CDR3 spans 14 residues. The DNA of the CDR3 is TGTGCCAGCAGCTTAGGGGCTGAGAACACTGAAGCTTTCTTT. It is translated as CASSLGAENTEAFF.

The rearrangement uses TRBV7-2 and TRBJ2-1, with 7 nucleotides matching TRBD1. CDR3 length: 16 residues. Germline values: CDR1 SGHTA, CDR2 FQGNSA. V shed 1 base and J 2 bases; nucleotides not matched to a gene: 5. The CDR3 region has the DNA TGTGCCAGCAGCTTAGTAGGGGGCGTAACCTACAATGAGCAGTTCTTC. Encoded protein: CASSLVGGVTYNEQFF.

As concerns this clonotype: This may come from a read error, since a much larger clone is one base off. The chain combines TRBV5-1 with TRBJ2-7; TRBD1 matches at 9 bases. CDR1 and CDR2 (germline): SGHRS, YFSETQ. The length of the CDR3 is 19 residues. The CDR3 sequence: CANSFPSGVTGGPSYEQYF. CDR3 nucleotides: TGCGCCAACAGCTTTCCGTCGGGAGTAACAGGGGGCCCTTCCTACGAGCAGTACTTC.

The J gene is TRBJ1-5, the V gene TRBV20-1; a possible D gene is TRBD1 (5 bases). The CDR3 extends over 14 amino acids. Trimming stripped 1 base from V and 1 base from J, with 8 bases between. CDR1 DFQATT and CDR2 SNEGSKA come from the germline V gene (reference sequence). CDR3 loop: CSARGWDSNQPQHF. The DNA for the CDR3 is TGCAGTGCTAGAGGTTGGGACAGCAATCAGCCCCAGCATTTT.

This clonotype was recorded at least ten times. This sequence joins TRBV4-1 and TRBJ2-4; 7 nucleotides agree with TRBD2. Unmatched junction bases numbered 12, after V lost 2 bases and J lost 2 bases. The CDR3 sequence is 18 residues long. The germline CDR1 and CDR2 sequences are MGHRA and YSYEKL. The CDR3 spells CASSQIPSGALSKNIQYF. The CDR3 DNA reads TGCGCCAGCAGCCAAATTCCGAGCGGGGCGCTCTCCAAAAACATTCAGTACTTC.

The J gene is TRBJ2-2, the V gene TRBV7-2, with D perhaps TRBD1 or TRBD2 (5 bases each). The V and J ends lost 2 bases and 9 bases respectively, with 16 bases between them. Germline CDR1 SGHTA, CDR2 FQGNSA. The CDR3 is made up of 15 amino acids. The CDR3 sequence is CASSLIAPGTWELFF. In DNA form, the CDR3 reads TGTGCCAGCAGCTTAATAGCCCCGGGGACGTGGGAGCTGTTTTTT.

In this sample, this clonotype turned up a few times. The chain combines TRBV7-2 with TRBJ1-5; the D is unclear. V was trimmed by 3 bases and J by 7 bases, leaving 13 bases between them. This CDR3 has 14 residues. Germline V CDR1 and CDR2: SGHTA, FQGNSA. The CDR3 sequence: CASSFDRNEQPQHF. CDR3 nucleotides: TGTGCCAGCAGCTTTGACCGGAACGAGCAGCCCCAGCATTTT.

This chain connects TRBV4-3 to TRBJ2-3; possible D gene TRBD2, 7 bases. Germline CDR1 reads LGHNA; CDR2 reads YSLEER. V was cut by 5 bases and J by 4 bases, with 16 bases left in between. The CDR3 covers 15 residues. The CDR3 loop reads CASSWAGAPPDTQYF. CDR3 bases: TGCGCCAGCAGCTGGGCGGGGGCTCCCCCAGATACGCAGTATTTT.

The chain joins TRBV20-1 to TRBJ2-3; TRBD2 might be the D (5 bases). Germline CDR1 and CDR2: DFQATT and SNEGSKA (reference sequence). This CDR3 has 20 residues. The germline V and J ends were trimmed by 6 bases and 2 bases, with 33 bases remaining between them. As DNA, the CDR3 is TGCAGTGCATTGTTGGTGAAAGCCAGAACGGGGAACACCCACACAGATACGCAGTATTTT. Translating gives CSALLVKARTGNTHTDTQYF.

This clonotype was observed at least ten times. CDR3 protein: CASSPRTGSNEQFF. CDR3 sequence (DNA): TGTGCCAGCAGTCCCAGGACAGGGTCCAATGAGCAGTTCTTC. This chain uses TRBV12-3 or TRBV12-4 with TRBJ2-1, with 8 bases that match TRBD1. With V trimmed by 5 bases and J by 6 bases, 6 bases remained unmatched. The CDR3 runs to 14 residues.

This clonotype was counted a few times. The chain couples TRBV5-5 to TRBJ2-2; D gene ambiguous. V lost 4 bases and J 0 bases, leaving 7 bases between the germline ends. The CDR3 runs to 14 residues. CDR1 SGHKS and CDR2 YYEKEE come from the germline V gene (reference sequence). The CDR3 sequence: CASSRETNTGELFF. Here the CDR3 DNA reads TGTGCCAGCAGCCGAGAGACGAACACCGGGGAGCTGTTTTTT.